This T cell receptor (beta chain) originates from a study of T cells after yellow fever vaccination. Study context: Any fraction with a low cell number was prepared using SMART-Seq v4 Ultra Low Input.

This clonotype was recorded at least ten times. Via MiXCR, TCRdb re-called the 5' RACE reads, giving one row per CDR3 protein. The table shows 40,000 to 50,000 distinct CDR3 sequences, with 6.8% occurring only once. The ends were cut back, 3 bases at V and 6 bases at J, with 8 bases in the middle. CDR3 length: 13 residues. Germline V CDR1 and CDR2: MNHEY, SMNVEV (reference sequence). General study results and limits: Weaker overall, the secondary response nonetheless peaked faster (day 5 versus 15). Clones from primary vaccination mostly reappeared after the booster (approximately 95% CD4, approximately 88% CD8). Contaminating bulk clonotypes could be abundant in FACS-sorted repertoires.

The starting material was CD8+ T cells not binding an NS4B(214-222) dextramer, sorted from PBMCs, obtained 45 days after the yellow fever booster vaccination. The V and J genes are TRBV27 and TRBJ2-2; D gene unclear. The TCR comes from a man aged 30 to 45 who received the YFV17D yellow fever vaccine. The chain's CDR3 is CASSLYSSGELFF. Written as DNA, the CDR3 is TGTGCCAGCAGTTTGTACTCCTCCGGGGAGCTGTTTTTT.